This T cell receptor beta chain was identified in a study of CD8 T cells in Susac syndrome. Sequencing of TCR beta drew on CD8+ and CD4+ T cells from blood. Notes on this clonotype: Its cognate antigen is unknown.

Findings and caveats of the study: Only a relatively small number of individuals were included in the TCR sequencing and HLA analysis.

Germline loops: CDR1 MDHEN, CDR2 SYDVKM. The V and J ends lost 6 bases and 2 bases, in that order; junction bases with no gene match: 1. CDR3 length: 14 residues. Reverse transcription of roughly 0.45 to 1 ug RNA used random hexamers. Amplification of TCR beta CDR3 across 54 Vbeta and 13 Jbeta was performed with immunoSEQ multiplex PCR. TCRdb re-called the immunoSEQ multiplex PCR reads with MiXCR, one entry per CDR3 protein. The sample lists about 160,000 distinct CDR3 sequences; roughly 94% were seen once. The sequence derives from a human donor in good health. The chain combines TRBV28 with TRBJ1-2, with 12 bases aligning to TRBD1. Sequencing input: CD4+ T cells from PBMCs. The DNA of the CDR3 is TGTGCCAGCAGAGGGACAGGGGGCAACTATGGCTACACCTTC. Its protein product is CASRGTGGNYGYTF.